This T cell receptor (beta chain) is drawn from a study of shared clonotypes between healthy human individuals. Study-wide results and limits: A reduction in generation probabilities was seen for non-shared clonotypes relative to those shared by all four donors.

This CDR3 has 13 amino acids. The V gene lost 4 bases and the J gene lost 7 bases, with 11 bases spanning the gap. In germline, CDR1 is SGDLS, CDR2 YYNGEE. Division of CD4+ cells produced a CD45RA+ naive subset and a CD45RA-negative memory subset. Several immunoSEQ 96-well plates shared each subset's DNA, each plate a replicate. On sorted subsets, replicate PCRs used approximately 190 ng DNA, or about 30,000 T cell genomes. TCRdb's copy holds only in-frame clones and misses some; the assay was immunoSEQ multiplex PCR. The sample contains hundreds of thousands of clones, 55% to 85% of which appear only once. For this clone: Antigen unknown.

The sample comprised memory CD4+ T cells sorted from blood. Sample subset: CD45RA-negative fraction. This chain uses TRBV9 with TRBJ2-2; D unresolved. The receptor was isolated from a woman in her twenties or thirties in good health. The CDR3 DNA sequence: TGTGCCAGCAGCACCACCCCGAACGGGGAGCTGTTTTTT. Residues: CASSTTPNGELFF.